The present T cell receptor beta chain was sequenced within a study of blood T cell repertoires in COVID-19. This CDR3 is 16 amino acids long. Sequenced by immunoSEQ multiplex PCR; TCRdb stores in-frame clones only, minus some. The sample gives approximately 250,000 clones, 65% to 90% of which show up once; under 2.5% is in the top ten. What was sequenced was peripheral blood. The clonotype was recovered from a man in his thirties or forties with active or convalescent COVID-19. The V and J genes are TRBV1 and TRBJ1-3. TRBV1 is noted as a pseudogene. Here the CDR3 DNA reads TGCACCAGCAGCCAAGCCTACGGGGGGCCTGGAAACACCATATATTTT. Its protein product is CTSSQAYGGPGNTIYF.